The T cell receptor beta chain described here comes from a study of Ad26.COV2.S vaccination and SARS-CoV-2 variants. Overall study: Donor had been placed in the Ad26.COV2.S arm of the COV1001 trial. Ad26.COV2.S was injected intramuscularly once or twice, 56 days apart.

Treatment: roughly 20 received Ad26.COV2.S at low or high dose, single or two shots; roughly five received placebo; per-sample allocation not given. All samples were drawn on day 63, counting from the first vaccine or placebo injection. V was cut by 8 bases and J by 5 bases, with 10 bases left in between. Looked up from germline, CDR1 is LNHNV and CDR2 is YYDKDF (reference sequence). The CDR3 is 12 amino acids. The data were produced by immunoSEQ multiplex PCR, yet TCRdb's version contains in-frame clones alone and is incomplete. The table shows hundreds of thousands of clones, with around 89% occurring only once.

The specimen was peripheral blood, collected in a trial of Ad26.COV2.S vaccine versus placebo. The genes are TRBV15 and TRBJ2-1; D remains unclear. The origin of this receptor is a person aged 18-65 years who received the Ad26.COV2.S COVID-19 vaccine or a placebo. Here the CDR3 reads CATAQTNNEQFF. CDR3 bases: TGTGCCACCGCGCAAACAAACAATGAGCAGTTCTTC.